The 17 T cell receptor beta chains listed next were all sequenced from one sample in a study of human T cells and chemical hapten exposure. Regarding time point: healthy volunteer bleed at 6 weeks. Extraction yielded total RNA from whole blood (unfractionated). MiXCR was run by TCRdb on the RACE reads, yielding one entry per CDR3 protein. The data show 40,000 to 45,000 distinct CDR3 sequences, with 3.7% seen just once and approximately 5% held by the top ten. What was sequenced was whole blood. Receptors were obtained from a human donor in good health. Some clones in this sample may be carry-over from other donors' samples.

A few counts support this clonotype. The genes are TRBV12-3 or TRBV12-4 and TRBJ2-5, with 7 bases fitting TRBD1. The CDR3 consists of 13 residues. V lost 5 bases, J lost 3 bases, and 3 bases stayed unmatched. The CDR3 reads CASSTGQKETQYF. The CDR3 DNA follows: TGTGCCAGCAGTACGGGACAGAAAGAGACCCAGTACTTC.

This clonotype was seen many times. This rearrangement joins TRBV4-2 to TRBJ2-4, with 11 bases lining up with TRBD2. The CDR3 runs 19 residues. Germline trimming cut 3 bases from V and 1 base from J; bases unmatched to any gene: 11. The germline CDR1 and CDR2 sequences are LGHNA and YNFKEQ. The CDR3 coding sequence is TGTGCCAGCAGCCAGGAGACTAGCGGGAAAGTGGTGGCCAAAAACATTCAGTACTTC. This translates into CASSQETSGKVVAKNIQYF.

This clonotype was counted a few times. The chain couples TRBV27 to TRBJ2-5, with 7 bases lining up with TRBD2. CDR1 and CDR2 from the germline V gene are MNHEY and SMNVEV (reference sequence). The CDR3 loop spans 14 amino acids. The V segment lost 5 bases and the J segment 1 base; nucleotides outside the gene matches: 4. Here the CDR3 reads CASSPVAGQETQYF. CDR3 nucleotides: TGTGCCAGCAGTCCCGTAGCGGGCCAAGAGACCCAGTACTTC.

This clonotype has just a few counts. V is TRBV5-6 and J is TRBJ2-3; D is perhaps TRBD2 (6 bases). This CDR3 contains 19 residues. CDR1 and CDR2 from the germline V gene are SGHDT and YYEEEE. Between the trimmed V and J ends, which lost 0 bases and 0 bases, there was a span of 20 bases. The CDR3 is CASSLAPRLGRYSTDTQYF. The CDR3 bases are TGTGCCAGCAGCTTGGCCCCCCGACTAGGCCGCTATAGCACAGATACGCAGTATTTT.

Many counts were recorded for this clonotype. The chain carries TRBV6-5 and TRBJ2-1; D ambiguous. This CDR3 has 14 amino acids. The V end lost 3 bases, the J end lost 1 base, and 7 bases lay between the germline ends. Germline values: CDR1 MNHEY, CDR2 SVGAGI. CDR3: CASSYTPSYNEQFF. The DNA of the CDR3 is TGTGCCAGCAGTTATACCCCGTCCTACAATGAGCAGTTCTTC.

In this sample, this clonotype turned up many times. V is TRBV20-1 and J is TRBJ2-1; weak D call: TRBD2 (6 bases). CDR3 length equals 15 residues. The V and J ends lost 6 bases and 0 bases respectively, with 15 bases between them. Germline CDR1 DFQATT, CDR2 SNEGSKA (reference sequence). DNA of the CDR3: TGCAGTGCGGCGGGACTTCCTTACTCCTACAATGAGCAGTTCTTC. It yields the protein CSAAGLPYSYNEQFF.

This chain connects TRBV7-2 to TRBJ1-5, with no clear D. Germline-derived CDR1 and CDR2 are SGHTA and FQGNSA. The CDR3 totals 12 residues. Trimming pared 4 bases from V and 9 bases from J, leaving 10 bases between. This CDR3 reads CASSSALGPQHF. CDR3 nucleotides: TGTGCCAGCAGCTCAGCTCTTGGGCCCCAGCATTTT.

The genes are TRBV12-3 or TRBV12-4 and TRBJ2-1; 8 nucleotides agree with TRBD2. With V trimmed by 3 bases and J by 5 bases, 6 bases remained unmatched. This CDR3 is 15 amino acids long. Here the CDR3 reads CASSFRTSLHNEQFF. The DNA of the CDR3 is TGTGCCAGCAGTTTCCGGACTAGCCTGCACAATGAGCAGTTCTTC.

The table lists this clonotype with many counts. The chain carries TRBV24-1 and TRBJ2-3, with 10 positions matching TRBD2. The CDR3 has 16 amino acids. Trimming removed 2 bases from V and 0 bases from J; junction bases left unmatched: 1. The germline V gene has CDR1 KGHDR and CDR2 SFDVKD. The CDR3 is CATSDWTSGSTDTQYF. In DNA, the CDR3 is TGTGCCACCAGTGATTGGACTAGCGGTAGCACAGATACGCAGTATTTT.

This clonotype was detected a few times. In DNA form, the CDR3 reads TGTGCCAGCAGTTCGCCGACCCTGAGCTCCTACGAGCAGTACTTC. It translates to CASSSPTLSSYEQYF. This chain links TRBV6-6 with TRBJ2-7, with D unclear. Germline V gene lookup returns CDR1 MNHNY and CDR2 SVGAGI (reference sequence). Trimming removed 4 bases at V and 0 bases at J, with 13 bases between. This CDR3 is built from 15 residues.

This clonotype was seen many times. The chain uses TRBV9 and TRBJ2-7; TRBD1 aligns across 8 bases. V dropped 0 bases and J dropped 1; count of bases not matched to a gene: 3. This CDR3 is 15 amino acids long. Germline values: CDR1 SGDLS, CDR2 YYNGEE. CDR3 in amino acids: CASSVGTGGSYEQYF. CDR3 DNA sequence: TGTGCCAGCAGCGTAGGAACAGGGGGGTCCTACGAGCAGTACTTC.

This clonotype was recorded many times. The rearrangement joins TRBV24-1 to TRBJ2-4, with D perhaps being TRBD1 or TRBD2 (5 bases each). Per the germline V gene, CDR1 is KGHDR and CDR2 is SFDVKD. Trimming stripped 3 bases from V and 1 base from J, with 15 bases between. The CDR3 contains 17 residues. The CDR3 protein is CATSDVPGPGAKNIQYF. The CDR3 bases are TGTGCCACCAGTGATGTCCCGGGGCCCGGGGCCAAAAACATTCAGTACTTC.

The CDR3 DNA sequence: TGTGCCAGCAGTTACTCGAAAGTGATTGCGAATCAGCCCCAGCATTTT. Translated: CASSYSKVIANQPQHF. This sequence joins TRBV6-6 and TRBJ1-5; no clear D. Germline lookup yields CDR1 MNHNY and CDR2 SVGAGI (reference sequence). Trimming cost V 0 bases and J 4 bases, with 13 bases left between them. The CDR3 runs to 16 residues.

This clonotype was recorded a few times. The chain links TRBV20-1 to TRBJ2-5; no definite D call. Germline V gene lookup returns CDR1 DFQATT and CDR2 SNEGSKA (reference sequence). The CDR3 has 10 amino acids. The V gene lost 5 bases and the J gene lost 2 bases, with 3 bases spanning the gap. CDR3: CSAPQETQYF. DNA for the CDR3: TGCAGTGCTCCACAAGAGACCCAGTACTTC.

This clonotype was counted ten times or more. The CDR3 region has the DNA TGCGCCAGCAGCGCTTTTCGAGGCCAAGAGACCCAGTACTTC. Encoded protein: CASSAFRGQETQYF. V is TRBV5-1 and J is TRBJ2-5, with D uncertain. The V end lost 4 bases, the J end lost 1 base, and 11 bases lay between the germline ends. The germline gives CDR1 SGHRS, CDR2 YFSETQ. The CDR3 loop spans 14 amino acids.

This clonotype was detected a few times. The V call is TRBV14, the J call TRBJ2-1, with TRBD2 matching 14 bases. V was clipped by 4 bases and J by 2 bases; unmatched bases: 4. The length of the CDR3 is 17 residues. Germline-derived CDR1 and CDR2 are SGHDN and FVKESK. The CDR3 nucleotides read TGTGCCAGCAGCCCGGGGACTAGCGGGAGTGCCTACAATGAGCAGTTCTTC. This translates into CASSPGTSGSAYNEQFF.

This clonotype was seen a few times. The chain links TRBV28 to TRBJ2-3, with D possibly matching TRBD2 (6 bases). There are 14 residues in the CDR3. Trimming took off 6 bases at V and 9 bases at J, with 19 bases between the two ends. Germline CDR1 and CDR2: MDHEN and SYDVKM. The CDR3 sequence is CASRPGFTRETQYF. Written as DNA, the CDR3 is TGTGCCAGCAGACCGGGGTTTACCCGGGAGACGCAGTATTTT.